This record looks at one T cell receptor (beta chain) sequence and its context. Its antigen specificity is not known. Per-base quality was not reported, and no clone a single base away is much larger than it. These data come from a study of control samples from healthy donors and cancer patients (TCRdb year 2020). The method was the immunoSEQ multiplex PCR assay. TCRdb re-hosts the immuneACCESS table, in-frame sequences only. Its copies lack some clones; in the studies checked, an unresolved V gene accounts for under half of them, and the cause for the rest is not known. For this sample the table gives approximately 100,000 clones, of which over 85% were detected only once. The top ten hold around 3% of the sample. V was cut back by 2 bases and J by 3 bases, leaving a gap of 11 bases between them. Including the terminal cysteine and phenylalanine, the CDR3 comprises 14 residues. The entry retains the CDR3 DNA only, 42 bases that are in frame from base 1. Via the germline V gene, CDR1 is SGDLS and CDR2 YYNGEE.

Specimen: blood. Rearrangement joined TRBV9 to TRBJ1-2; perhaps TRBD1 is the D gene, with 5 bases matching. The clonotype originates from a human donor in good health. The donor label of this sample is uncertain. The CDR3 protein: CASSVRDGHYGYTF. The nucleotide sequence is TGTGCCAGCAGCGTCCGGGACGGACACTATGGCTACACCTTC.